What follows are 29 T cell receptor beta chains derived from one specimen sequenced in a study. TCRdb reprocessed the 5' RACE reads via MiXCR and lists one record per CDR3 protein. Of 5,000 to 6,500 distinct CDR3 sequences in the sample, 55% to 60% were seen once. The sequenced sample consisted of tumor-infiltrating memory CD4+ T cells sorted from the breast tumor. Subset here: memory CD4+ T cells, CD4+CD45RO+CD25-. All receptors come from a female donor with breast cancer.

The rearrangement links TRBV5-1 to TRBJ1-2, with D tentatively TRBD1 (5 bases). Germline assignment: CDR1 SGHRS and CDR2 YFSETQ. The CDR3 has 13 amino acids. V was cut by 0 bases and J by 8 bases, with 11 bases left in between. The CDR3 DNA reads TGCGCCAGCAGCTTGGATGGGGACGGCGGCTACACCTTC. Amino acids: CASSLDGDGGYTF.

The CDR3 loop is CSARRGTVNYGYTF. For the CDR3, the DNA is TGCAGTGCTAGAAGGGGGACGGTGAACTATGGCTACACCTTC. The rearrangement joins TRBV20-1 to TRBJ1-2; maybe TRBD1 (6 bases). Trimming pared 2 bases from V and 2 bases from J, leaving 12 bases between. CDR3 length equals 14 residues. CDR1 is DFQATT and CDR2 is SNEGSKA in the germline V gene (reference sequence).

The chain employs TRBV12-3 or TRBV12-4 and TRBJ1-5; no reliable D call. The length of the CDR3 is 13 residues. Trimming removed 5 bases from V and 5 bases from J, with 10 bases in between. CDR3 bases: TGTGCCAGCAGTGCCGCGCGAGATCAGCCCCAGCATTTT. Protein product: CASSAARDQPQHF.

This clonotype was detected a few times. This chain connects TRBV6-6 to TRBJ1-1; 7 bases fit TRBD1. This CDR3 comprises 14 residues. After removal of 3 bases from V and 2 bases from J, the junction contained 3 bases not matched to a gene. Germline CDR1 reads MNHNY; CDR2 reads SVGAGI (reference sequence). For the CDR3, the DNA is TGTGCCAGCAGTTATGGAGGGGGCAACACTGAAGCTTTCTTT. This sequence encodes CASSYGGGNTEAFF.

CDR3 sequence (DNA): TGCGCCAGCAGTAGAGAGGGGAACGTCGAGCAGTACTTC. Its protein is CASSREGNVEQYF. This sequence joins TRBV5-1 and TRBJ2-7, with D possibly called TRBD1 or TRBD2 (5 bases each). V was cut by 5 bases and J by 6 bases, with 15 bases left in between. This CDR3 has 13 amino acids. CDR1 is SGHRS, CDR2 YFSETQ, per germline.

This chain connects TRBV4-2 to TRBJ1-3, with D maybe TRBD1 (5 bases). This CDR3 is 12 amino acids long. Germline values: CDR1 LGHNA, CDR2 YNFKEQ. V was trimmed by 4 bases and J by 8 bases, leaving 9 bases between them. DNA of the CDR3: TGTGCCAGCAGCCGGGGGGGAGACACCATATATTTT. Protein product: CASSRGGDTIYF.

The chain combines TRBV7-6 with TRBJ2-3; tentative D call: TRBD2 (7 bases). Trimming removed 3 bases at V and 0 bases at J, with 13 bases between. The CDR3 consists of 16 residues. Germline V lookup: CDR1 SGHVS, CDR2 FNYEAQ. CDR3 coding DNA: TGTGCCAGCAGCTTCGGGGGGCGGAGGAGCACAGATACGCAGTATTTT. Its translation is CASSFGGRRSTDTQYF. Based on the CDR3 plus reference TRBV7-6 and TRBJ2-3, the full variable domain is GAGVSQSPRYKVTKRGQDVALRCDPISGHVSLYWYRQALGQGPEFLTYFNYEAQQDKSGLPNDRFSAERPEGSISTLTIQRTEQRDSAMYRCASSFGGRRSTDTQYFGPGTRLTVL.

The chain recombines TRBV7-3 with TRBJ1-6, with D uncertain. The CDR3 contains 15 residues. Between the trimmed V and J ends, which lost 1 base and 10 bases, there was a span of 14 bases. Germline values: CDR1 SGHTA, CDR2 FQGTGA. The CDR3 spells CASSLSRPMGSPLHF. CDR3 in DNA: TGTGCCAGCAGCTTAAGCCGCCCGATGGGATCACCCCTCCACTTT. The full variable domain, with the rest looked up from reference TRBV7-3 and TRBJ1-6, is GAGVSQTPSNKVTEKGKYVELRCDPISGHTALYWYRQSLGQGPEFLIYFQGTGAADDSGLPNDRFFAVRPEGSVSTLKIQRTERGDSAVYLCASSLSRPMGSPLHFGNGTRLTVT.

As to this clonotype: A read error is likely, as this CDR3 ends without the conserved phenylalanine or tryptophan. The V and J genes are TRBV7-3 and TRBJ2-5; unclear D gene. This CDR3 contains 13 residues. Germline lookup yields CDR1 SGHTA and CDR2 FQGTGA. Trimming removed 1 base at V and 4 bases at J, with 7 bases between. The CDR3 bases are TGTGCCAGCAGCTTAAATGATGGAGAGACCCAGTACTCC. It encodes CASSLNDGETQYS.

V gene TRBV15 combines with J gene TRBJ2-7; perhaps TRBD2 as D (5 bases). The CDR3 contains 15 residues. Germline CDR1 and CDR2: LNHNV and YYDKDF (reference sequence). The ends were cut back, 1 base at V and 8 bases at J, with 18 bases in the middle. The DNA of the CDR3 is TGTGCCACCAGCAGAGTGTTGTCGGGGTACGGCAAGCAGTACTTC. Amino acid sequence: CATSRVLSGYGKQYF.

The chain links TRBV5-1 to TRBJ1-3; possible D gene TRBD1, 5 bases. In germline, CDR1 is SGHRS, CDR2 YFSETQ. V was cut by 7 bases and J by 0 bases, with 20 bases left in between. The CDR3 is 17 amino acids. CDR3 loop: CASRDSSSFSSGNTIYF. DNA of the CDR3: TGCGCCAGCCGGGACTCTTCCTCGTTTAGCTCTGGAAACACCATATATTTT.

On this clonotype: One junction end does not reproduce the germline sequence, and a read error may be involved. This sequence joins TRBV7-9 and TRBJ2-7; the D is unclear. CDR3 length: 17 residues. Germline V gene lookup returns CDR1 SEHNR and CDR2 FQNEAQ (reference sequence). In nucleotides, the CDR3 is TGTGCTAGCAGCTTAGTTAGGCCTTTACAGATGGGCTACGAGCAGTACTTC. Translated: CASSLVRPLQMGYEQYF. Supplemented by reference TRBV7-9 and TRBJ2-7, the full variable domain reads DTGVSQNPRHKITKRGQNVTFRCDPISEHNRLYWYRQTLGQGPEFLTYFQNEAQLEKSRLLSDRFSAERPKGSFSTLEIQRTEQGDSAMYLCASSLVRPLQMGYEQYFGPGTRLTVT.

The chain employs TRBV5-1 and TRBJ1-2; TRBD1 agrees at 11 bases. V shed 3 bases, J shed 7 bases, and the junction held 8 bases outside the gene matches. The CDR3 is made up of 15 amino acids. Germline CDR1 and CDR2: SGHRS and YFSETQ. CDR3 sequence: CASSSRDRGSGGYTF. The DNA of the CDR3 is TGCGCCAGCAGCTCTCGGGACAGGGGGTCTGGTGGCTACACCTTC.

This clonotype has just a few counts. The chain joins TRBV7-9 to TRBJ1-2; D gene unclear. CDR1 is SEHNR and CDR2 is FQNEAQ in the germline V gene (reference sequence). Trimming removed 5 bases at V and 4 bases at J, with 8 bases between. This CDR3 has 12 amino acids. The CDR3 coding sequence is TGTGCCAGCAGCCCCGCCGGCTATGGCTACACCTTC. It is translated as CASSPAGYGYTF.

The chain is built from TRBV5-1 and TRBJ2-1; D ambiguous. V was clipped by 7 bases and J by 6 bases, with 14 bases between them. CDR1 and CDR2 (germline): SGHRS, YFSETQ. The CDR3 totals 13 residues. CDR3 in DNA: TGCGCCAGCGGTTTGAACACACGCAATGAGCAGTTCTTC. Protein: CASGLNTRNEQFF.

This clonotype has only a few counts. The chain combines TRBV5-1 with TRBJ1-2; weak D call: TRBD1 (5 bases). Trimming took 0 bases from V and 4 from J, leaving 10 bases between them. Per germline, CDR1 SGHRS and CDR2 YFSETQ. CDR3 size: 14 residues. CDR3 coding DNA: TGCGCCAGCAGCTTGGCCTTAGGGGCCTATGGCTACACCTTC. Amino acid sequence: CASSLALGAYGYTF.

The rearrangement uses TRBV7-9 and TRBJ1-1, with 7 bases that match TRBD1. Germline CDR1 is SEHNR and CDR2 is FQNEAQ (reference sequence). After removal of 1 base from V and 7 bases from J, the junction contained 3 bases not matched to a gene. The CDR3 loop spans 13 amino acids. The CDR3 nucleotides are TGTGCCAGCAGCTTAGGGGGACAGATTGAAGCTTTCTTT. Protein product: CASSLGGQIEAFF.

This chain's CDR3 is CASSPQQISMNTEAFF. CDR3 sequence (DNA): TGTGCCAGCAGCCCCCAGCAGATATCCATGAACACTGAAGCTTTCTTT. The chain uses TRBV7-2 and TRBJ1-1; D is unclear. V was shortened by 5 bases and J by 0 bases, with 16 bases between the two germline ends. From germline, CDR1 is SGHTA and CDR2 FQGNSA. CDR3 length: 16 residues.

This clonotype was counted between two and nine times. The chain couples TRBV29-1 to TRBJ1-3; weak D call: TRBD1 (5 bases). The germline V gene has CDR1 SQVTM and CDR2 ANQGSEA. There are 11 residues in the CDR3. V shed 3 bases and J shed 10 bases, with 10 bases lying between them. The CDR3 is CSVDTGGTIYF. Here the CDR3 DNA reads TGCAGCGTTGACACAGGCGGAACCATATATTTT.

This rearrangement joins TRBV20-1 to TRBJ1-1, with D maybe TRBD1 (6 bases). Germline assignment: CDR1 DFQATT and CDR2 SNEGSKA (reference sequence). V lost 5 bases, J lost 1 base, and 11 bases lay in between. This CDR3 is 13 amino acids long. The CDR3 DNA follows: TGCAGTGCTGCAGGGGTCGGGAACACTGAAGCTTTCTTT. It translates to CSAAGVGNTEAFF.

Concerning this clonotype itself: The germline gene is not matched at one end of the junction; a read error may be the cause. The V call is TRBV7-8, the J call TRBJ1-2; D is possibly TRBD1 (5 bases). The germline CDR1 and CDR2 sequences are SGHVS and FQNEAQ. The CDR3 length is 16 residues. The CDR3 loop is CASSPRQTFTKVRAPF. CDR3 nucleotide sequence: TGTGCCAGCAGTCCTAGACAGACTTTTACTAAGGTCCGAGCCCCCTTC.

CDR3 residues: CSVEIEGLGVNSPLHF. As DNA, the CDR3 is TGCAGCGTTGAGATTGAAGGATTAGGGGTTAATTCACCCCTCCACTTT. The chain links TRBV29-1 to TRBJ1-6, with a weak D call TRBD1 (5 bases). The V gene's germline CDR1 is SQVTM and CDR2 ANQGSEA. The V end was cut by 3 bases, the J end by 6 bases, with 18 bases between. The CDR3 loop spans 16 amino acids.

The V gene is TRBV6-5, the J gene TRBJ1-1; 8 bases agree with TRBD1. The junction had 8 bases not matched to a gene; V was cut back by 8 bases and J by 6 bases. This CDR3 is built from 13 residues. CDR1 is MNHEY and CDR2 is SVGAGI in the germline V gene. The CDR3 reads CASGADRESEAFF. For the CDR3, the DNA is TGTGCCAGCGGCGCGGACAGGGAATCTGAAGCTTTCTTT.

This clonotype was counted a few times. CDR3 sequence (DNA): TGCGCCAGCAGCTTCCAACGACAGTACGAGCAGTACTTC. This translates into CASSFQRQYEQYF. The J gene is TRBJ2-7, the V gene TRBV5-1, with D maybe TRBD1 (5 bases). Trimming left V 2 bases short and J 4 bases short, with 10 bases between. Germline CDR1 SGHRS, CDR2 YFSETQ. This CDR3 is 13 amino acids long. The complete variable domain, with remaining parts taken from reference TRBV5-1 and TRBJ2-7, reads KAGVTQTPRYLIKTRGQQVTLSCSPISGHRSVSWYQQTPGQGLQFLFEYFSETQRNKGNFPGRFSGRQFSNSRSEMNVSTLELGDSALYLCASSFQRQYEQYFGPGTRLTVT.

J is TRBJ1-2 and V is TRBV5-6; D may be TRBD1 (5 bases). This CDR3 is 14 amino acids long. V shed 4 bases and J shed 4 bases, with 14 bases lying between them. Germline CDR1 SGHDT, CDR2 YYEEEE. CDR3 coding DNA: TGTGCCAGCAGCCACCGGGGGACGGTCTATGGCTACACCTTC. Protein product: CASSHRGTVYGYTF.

For the CDR3, the DNA is TGTGCCAGCAGCACTGACAATCAGCCCCAGCATTTT. Translation gives CASSTDNQPQHF. This sequence joins TRBV7-9 and TRBJ1-5; D is undetermined. Germline V gene sequence: CDR1 SEHNR, CDR2 FQNEAQ (reference sequence). The CDR3 length is 12 residues. Between the trimmed V and J ends, which lost 5 bases and 3 bases, there was a span of 5 bases.

As for this clonotype: A much larger clone differs from this one at a single base, so this may be a read error. The chain links TRBV20-1 to TRBJ2-7, with a tentative D call TRBD2 (7 bases). From germline, CDR1 is DFQATT and CDR2 SNEGSKA (reference sequence). The CDR3 has 14 amino acids. V shed 2 bases and J shed 1 base, with 12 bases lying between them. CDR3 region: CSARRGGESYEQYF. The CDR3 coding sequence is TGCAGTGCTAGACGCGGGGGCGAGTCCTACGAGCAGTACTTC.

In nucleotides, the CDR3 is TGTGCCAGCAGTGACGGTCTGGGGGATACGCAGTATTTT. Translating gives CASSDGLGDTQYF. The V call is TRBV6-4, the J call TRBJ2-3, with unresolved D. In germline, CDR1 is MRHNA, CDR2 SNTAGT. The CDR3 is made up of 13 amino acids. V was cut by 2 bases and J by 6 bases, with 9 bases left in between.

The sample holds a few counts of this clonotype. For the CDR3, the DNA is TGTGCCAGCAGTTCTCGACTAGCGGGGGGGTCAGATACGCAGTATTTT. Its protein product is CASSSRLAGGSDTQYF. This sequence joins TRBV12-3 or TRBV12-4 and TRBJ2-3; 14 nucleotides align to TRBD2. This CDR3 is 16 amino acids long. Losses at the gene ends were 4 bases for V and 4 bases for J; bases not matched to a gene: 4.